This T cell receptor beta chain was profiled in a study of blood T cell repertoires in COVID-19. Germline V lookup: CDR1 GTSNPN, CDR2 SVGIG (reference sequence). The trim removed 5 bases at V and 7 bases at J, leaving 12 bases unmatched. The CDR3 consists of 15 residues. Profiling relied on immunoSEQ multiplex PCR, and the TCRdb table lists in-frame clones only, not all of them. The table lists some 200,000 clones, 75% to 85% of them singletons, with about 1.3% in the top ten. This clone has only a few counts. The chain joins TRBV30 to TRBJ1-2; 11 bases agree with TRBD1. Sequenced material: peripheral blood. This TCR derives from a woman in her 30s with COVID-19, enrolled during active disease. The CDR3 is CAWDSRGTGGSGYTF. Written as DNA, the CDR3 is TGTGCCTGGGATAGCAGAGGGACAGGGGGGTCTGGCTACACCTTC.